The clone carrying this T cell receptor beta chain was picked up many times. TCRdb passed the 5' RACE reads through MiXCR, listing each CDR3 protein once. In the table there are approximately 79,000 distinct CDR3 sequences, roughly 13% of which are singletons. The data derive from a study of early T cells in non-severe SARS-CoV-2 infection. This receptor was taken from an adult who was a healthcare worker with PCR-confirmed SARS-CoV-2 infection or an uninfected control (not recorded which). The sequenced sample was whole blood.

CDR3 nucleotides: TGTGCCAGCAGCCTCACTACGGGCTCAGATACGCAGTATTTT. This encodes CASSLTTGSDTQYF. The rearrangement uses TRBV4-2 and TRBJ2-3; D not certain. The germline gives CDR1 LGHNA, CDR2 YNFKEQ. The germline V and J ends were trimmed by 4 bases and 4 bases, with 12 bases remaining between them. The CDR3 spans 14 residues.